Included here is one TCR beta chain sequence, with context. It lacks a known antigen. No qualities accompany the bases; no much larger clone lies one base away. Systemically healthy Caucasian individuals from Russia, about 38 in total and aged about 6 to 95 years, were included as donors. Around 10 milliliters of peripheral blood were collected from each donor into EDTA-treated Vacutainer tubes. Ficoll-Paque density-gradient centrifugation was used to isolate PBMCs, with at least 6.5 million per sample. Trizol reagent was used to extract total RNA from PBMCs, with at least 6 micrograms per sample. For every donor, an aliquot of PBMCs went through flow cytometry to measure the percentages of naive CD45RAhigh/CD27high T cells. Library preparation employed 5' RACE. The reads were generated on an Illumina HiSeq 2500. A second PCR of about 6 to 11 cycles was performed with a sample-barcoded 5' primer and a J-beta primer mix. A template-switch 5' adaptor carrying 12 random nucleotides introduced a unique molecular identifier onto each TCR beta cDNA molecule. Each sample yielded at least 2.5 million CDR3-containing paired-end reads. First-strand cDNA was synthesized from all RNA with the Mint cDNA synthesis kit, primed by a TRBC-specific oligonucleotide. After uracil-DNA glycosylase treatment, a first 18-cycle PCR used universal primers M1SS and BC2_uni_R on all cDNA. The study's own analysis went as follows. Each sample was normalized by randomly selecting 1 million high-quality reads, each carrying a distinct molecular identifier. Reads with shared molecular identifiers were discarded instead of being binned into consensus sequences. MiTCR, with a Q25 quality threshold and the strictest error-elimination algorithm, was used for CDR3 identification, clonotype clustering and error correction. A nonparametric unseen species model with Euler transformation was used to estimate lower-bound total TCR beta diversity. TCRdb trimmed public reads at Q25 via fastp, called clones via MiXCR and kept in-frame beta chains. A single entry per CDR3 protein holds the most common genes and DNA from its merged rows. TCRdb assigned the V and J calls; the authors' analysis was not used. Within this sample are more than 650,000 distinct CDR3 sequences, with over 20% of them counted one time only. 22% of the sample rests with the top ten.

The record originates from a study of blood T cells in healthy people across ages (dated by TCRdb to between 2015 and 2017). With respect to the entire study: In model experiments, template switching captured about one uniquely barcoded TCR beta cDNA molecule for every two T cells. Two additional independent replicas of 1 million unique cDNA reads from the same blood draw were analyzed for two donors (one aged 18 to 29 and one aged 80 or older). The donors were split into four age groups: young (average around 15 years), middle-aged (about 40), aged (more than 60) and long-lived (roughly 86). The study measured age-related changes in TCR beta repertoire diversity using deep sequencing normalized with unique cDNA molecular identifiers. To avoid experimental bias, donors of different ages were spread randomly across the sequencing lanes.

What the authors observed across the whole study: Because the CMV infection status of the donors was unknown, age-related changes in expanded clonotypes may potentially have been confounded. Estimates of total diversity from one million sequenced T cells were regarded as lower bounds and underestimates. As age increased, observed TCR beta diversity per million T cells dropped in a roughly linear way, and a significant reduction was already evident by age around 41. There was a strong correlation between observed TCR beta diversity and the percentage of naive T cells measured by flow cytometry. Compared with the aged group, the long-lived group had more naive CD4+ T cells, fewer expanded clones and increased TCR diversity, a pattern suggesting age selection. Conclusive comparison of naive and antigen-experienced compartments was prevented by the profiling of bulk unsorted PBMCs.

The CDR3 has 11 amino acids, counting the end cysteine and phenylalanine. Here the CDR3 DNA is all that survives: 33 bases in frame from base 1. Based on the germline V gene (reference sequence), the CDR1 and CDR2 sequences are DFQATT and SNEGSKA. Sequences were obtained from blood. The chain is made from TRBV20-1 and TRBJ2-5, with TRBD1 matching 10 junction bases. The J call is in doubt because the DNA end fits TRBJ2-1 better. The sequence derives from a man in his sixties or seventies in good health. The nucleotides read TGCAGTGCTTGGACAGGGGGTAGTCAGTTCTTC. It encodes CSAWTGGSQFF.